These 28 T cell receptor beta chains were all obtained from the same sample, sequenced in a study of cytomegalovirus exposure and HLA in healthy donors. Researchers ran the PCR with 60 Vbeta and 13 Jbeta primers. The method was immunoSEQ multiplex PCR; TCRdb's version includes in-frame clones alone and lacks a portion of them. The profile shows roughly 100,000 clones, around 77% of them singletons. Sequenced: PBMCs. The receptors here all came from a woman aged 55-70 years in good health and CMV-seropositive.

This chain links TRBV5-4 with TRBJ2-2; D uncertain. The germline gives CDR1 SGHNT, CDR2 YYREEE (reference sequence). The CDR3 loop spans 16 amino acids. V was cut by 2 bases and J by 0 bases, with 11 bases left in between. CDR3 DNA: TGTGCCAGCAGCTTCTCTTCGGTTACGAACACCGGGGAGCTGTTTTTT. It codes for CASSFSSVTNTGELFF.

The V gene is TRBV18, the J gene TRBJ2-7; 7 nucleotides line up with TRBD1. The germline V gene encodes CDR1 KGHSH and CDR2 LQKENI. The CDR3 loop spans 15 amino acids. V shed 2 bases and J 0 bases; nucleotides not matched to a gene: 4. CDR3 protein: CASSPWDRSSYEQYF. The CDR3 DNA is TGTGCCAGCTCACCATGGGACAGAAGCTCCTACGAGCAGTACTTC.

The chain is built from TRBV7-6 and TRBJ2-5; D not resolved. Germline CDR1 SGHVS, CDR2 FNYEAQ. The CDR3 length is 14 residues. V gave up 1 base and J gave up 4 bases, with 10 bases separating them. The CDR3 is CASSLGQVRETQYF. The CDR3 DNA sequence: TGTGCCAGCAGCTTAGGGCAGGTGAGAGAGACCCAGTACTTC.

This clone was recorded a few times. J is TRBJ1-1 and V is TRBV2; D gene unclear. The germline V gene encodes CDR1 SNHLY and CDR2 FYNNEI. V gave up 1 base and J gave up 4 bases, with 10 bases separating them. This CDR3 spans 14 amino acids. The CDR3 nucleotides are TGTGCCAGCAGTGAAGGACTCTCGGCCACTGAAGCTTTCTTT. Translating gives CASSEGLSATEAFF.

The rearrangement joins TRBV28 to TRBJ1-2; 8 nucleotides agree with TRBD1. The CDR3 is 15 residues long. The J segment lost 0 bases and the V segment lost 5 bases, leaving 5 bases of the junction unmatched. Germline V gives CDR1 MDHEN, CDR2 SYDVKM. CDR3 in DNA: TGTGCCAGCAGTCACCAGGGGGCCTCTAACTATGGCTACACCTTC. Amino acids: CASSHQGASNYGYTF.

The chain recombines TRBV5-1 with TRBJ2-5, with D uncertain. The J call may be faulty, since TRBJ2-7 better matches the DNA end. The germline V gene has CDR1 SGHRS and CDR2 YFSETQ. The CDR3 is 11 amino acids. In DNA, the CDR3 is TGCGCCAGCAGCAAATCATACGAGCAGTACTTC. The encoded protein is CASSKSYEQYF.

This chain links TRBV20-1 with TRBJ1-4; D gene ambiguous. The V end was cut by 6 bases, the J end by 12 bases, with 14 bases between. The CDR3 covers 11 residues. Germline V lookup: CDR1 DFQATT, CDR2 SNEGSKA (reference sequence). The CDR3 DNA reads as TGCAGTGCAACAACAGATTTGGAACTGTTTTTT. It specifies CSATTDLELFF.

This clone was recorded a few times. This chain joins TRBV5-6 and TRBJ2-5, with D unresolved. CDR1 and CDR2 from the germline V gene are SGHDT and YYEEEE. This CDR3 has 12 amino acids. The V end lost 4 bases, the J end lost 4 bases, and 8 bases lay between the germline ends. CDR3 in amino acids: CASSRSGETQYF. CDR3 coding DNA: TGTGCCAGCAGCCGGTCGGGAGAGACCCAGTACTTC.

This chain uses TRBV11-2 with TRBJ2-1, with 8 bases matching TRBD2. Germline V gene lookup returns CDR1 SGHAT and CDR2 FQNNGV. The V gene end was trimmed by 6 bases and the J gene end by 7 bases; junction bases not matched to a gene: 11. The CDR3 length is 15 residues. The CDR3 DNA reads TGTGCCAGCAGGGTGGTCGGGAGGGCCTGGAATGAGCAGTTCTTC. This codes for CASRVVGRAWNEQFF. The full variable domain, with the rest looked up from reference TRBV11-2 and TRBJ2-1, is EAGVAQSPRYKIIEKRQSVAFWCNPISGHATLYWYQQILGQGPKLLIQFQNNGVVDDSQLPKDRFSAERLKGVDSTLKIQPAKLEDSAVYLCASRVVGRAWNEQFFGPGTRLTVL.

CDR3 residues: CASSGQRSWDNEQFF. The CDR3, as DNA: TGTGCCAGCTCAGGACAGCGGAGTTGGGACAATGAGCAGTTCTTC. The V and J genes are TRBV18 and TRBJ2-1; D is perhaps TRBD1 (6 bases). Trimming removed 5 bases at V and 5 bases at J, with 16 bases between. From germline, CDR1 is KGHSH and CDR2 LQKENI. This CDR3 spans 15 amino acids.

The chain couples TRBV6-6 to TRBJ1-2; 8 bases map to TRBD1. After removal of 5 bases from V and 2 bases from J, the junction contained 4 bases not matched to a gene. Germline CDR1 and CDR2: MNHNY and SVGAGI (reference sequence). The CDR3 has 14 amino acids. Here the CDR3 DNA reads TGTGCCAGCAGTAATAACAGGGGGAACTATGGCTACACCTTC. Its translation is CASSNNRGNYGYTF.

The chain uses TRBV4-1 and TRBJ1-5; the D is unclear. This CDR3 has 15 residues. V was clipped by 0 bases and J by 4 bases, with 10 bases between them. CDR1 and CDR2 (germline): MGHRA, YSYEKL. This chain's CDR3 is CASSQEVGGNQPQHF. CDR3 coding DNA: TGCGCCAGCAGCCAAGAGGTTGGAGGGAATCAGCCCCAGCATTTT.

The rearrangement joins TRBV5-5 to TRBJ2-7; D may be TRBD2 (6 bases). CDR3 length: 16 amino acids. Germline CDR1 reads SGHKS; CDR2 reads YYEKEE (reference sequence). V lost 4 bases, J lost 7 bases, and 24 bases lay in between. CDR3 sequence: CASSPDYGRFGSEQYF. The CDR3 nucleotides are TGTGCCAGCAGCCCGGACTACGGGCGCTTTGGTTCGGAGCAGTACTTC.

For the CDR3, the DNA is TGTGCCAGCAGTCAAAACAGGGGGCGGGGGGAGCAGTACTTC. It translates to CASSQNRGRGEQYF. V usage is TRBV27 and J usage is TRBJ2-7; 9 positions agree with TRBD1. The CDR3 runs to 14 residues. Germline lookup yields CDR1 MNHEY and CDR2 SMNVEV (reference sequence). V lost 5 bases and J lost 7; bases outside the gene matches: 9.

V and J are TRBV7-2 and TRBJ2-7, with 8 nucleotides matching TRBD2. The CDR3 runs 16 residues. CDR1 is SGHTA, CDR2 FQGNSA, per germline. V shed 5 bases and J 0 bases; nucleotides not matched to a gene: 9. The CDR3: CASSPGLVRRSYEQYF. The CDR3 bases are TGTGCCAGCAGCCCGGGACTAGTTCGTCGCTCCTACGAGCAGTACTTC.

Regarding this clone: The junction departs from germline at one end; a sequencing error may be responsible. V gene TRBV20-1 combines with J gene TRBJ2-3, with D unclear. CDR1 DFQATT and CDR2 SNEGSKA come from the germline V gene (reference sequence). The CDR3 consists of 9 residues. In DNA form, the CDR3 reads TGCAGTGCGAGAGATACGCAGTATTTT. It yields the protein CSARDTQYF.

This clone has a handful of counts. The V and J genes are TRBV5-4 and TRBJ1-4; maybe TRBD1 (5 bases). CDR1 is SGHNT, CDR2 YYREEE, per germline (reference sequence). The CDR3 consists of 14 residues. V was clipped by 5 bases and J by 5 bases, with 13 bases between them. The CDR3 bases are TGTGCCAGCAGTACCGGGGGAGTCAATGAAAAACTGTTTTTT. It is translated as CASSTGGVNEKLFF.

This chain links TRBV5-6 with TRBJ1-4; 7 nucleotides line up with TRBD1. The CDR3 is made up of 15 amino acids. J was trimmed by 3 bases and V by 0 bases; bases with no gene match: 2. Germline CDR1 is SGHDT and CDR2 is YYEEEE. The CDR3 bases are TGTGCCAGCAGCTTGGTTGGGACAGCTAATGAAAAACTGTTTTTT. Translated, it gives CASSLVGTANEKLFF.

The chain joins TRBV10-1 to TRBJ2-1; D is possibly TRBD1 (7 bases). Germline V CDR1 and CDR2: WNHNN, SYGVQD (reference sequence). The V end lost 3 bases, the J end lost 6 bases, and 18 bases lay between the germline ends. The CDR3 runs to 16 residues. The CDR3 coding sequence is TGCGCCAGCAGTGACCTTTCGACAGGGAGGAGCAATGAGCAGTTCTTC. This encodes CASSDLSTGRSNEQFF.

This clone has only a few counts. The gene calls are TRBV6-4 and TRBJ2-1, with 10 bases fitting TRBD2. Germline CDR1 and CDR2: MRHNA and SNTAGT. The CDR3 has 15 amino acids. The ends lost 4 bases at V and 6 bases at J; junction bases unmatched: 6. Written as DNA, the CDR3 is TGTGCCAGCAGTGGGCTAGCGGGAGCGTCCAATGAGCAGTTCTTC. It translates to CASSGLAGASNEQFF.

The chain has TRBV11-2 and TRBJ1-4; a possible D gene is TRBD1 (5 bases). The V gene lost 1 base and the J gene lost 5 bases, with 11 bases spanning the gap. Germline V gene data show CDR1 as SGHAT and CDR2 as FQNNGV. This CDR3 is built from 15 residues. The DNA of the CDR3 is TGTGCCAGCAGCTTAGCCGCCAGGGAAAATGAAAAACTGTTTTTT. The encoded protein is CASSLAARENEKLFF.

This clone showed up just once. The chain links TRBV30 to TRBJ2-3; tentative D call: TRBD2 (6 bases). The V gene lost 5 bases and the J gene lost 6 bases, with 15 bases spanning the gap. CDR1 is GTSNPN and CDR2 is SVGIG in the germline V gene (reference sequence). This CDR3 has 13 amino acids. The CDR3, as DNA: TGTGCCTGGGGACCCTACGGAGGGGATACGCAGTATTTT. Amino acids: CAWGPYGGDTQYF.

This sequence joins TRBV11-2 and TRBJ1-1, with D possibly matching TRBD1 (6 bases). There are 15 residues in the CDR3. Germline CDR1 SGHAT, CDR2 FQNNGV. V lost 5 bases, J lost 0 bases, and 13 bases lay in between. In nucleotides, the CDR3 is TGTGCCAGCAGCAAAAACAGGGCGATGAACACTGAAGCTTTCTTT. It translates to CASSKNRAMNTEAFF.

The chain joins TRBV7-3 to TRBJ1-5; D remains ambiguous. CDR1 is SGHTA, CDR2 FQGTGA, per germline. CDR3 size: 13 residues. V was shortened by 11 bases and J by 4 bases, with 15 bases between the two germline ends. CDR3 DNA: TGTGCCGAGGATAGTACACTAAATCAGCCCCAGCATTTT. Translating it yields CAEDSTLNQPQHF.

This sequence joins TRBV7-9 and TRBJ2-1; 8 nucleotides align to TRBD2. Trimming took 8 bases from V and 2 from J; bases not matched to a gene: 5. Per germline, CDR1 SEHNR and CDR2 FQNEAQ (reference sequence). This CDR3 is built from 14 residues. For the CDR3, the DNA is TGTGCCAGCCGCACGGGGGGGGCCTACAATGAGCAGTTCTTC. Translation: CASRTGGAYNEQFF.

The chain links TRBV18 to TRBJ1-2; D gene unclear. Germline CDR1 is KGHSH and CDR2 is LQKENI. The CDR3 totals 14 residues. V lost 4 bases and J lost 1, with 10 bases in between. In nucleotides, the CDR3 is TGTGCCAGCTCACAACAAGGGAGTAACTATGGCTACACCTTC. Translating it yields CASSQQGSNYGYTF.

This chain connects TRBV27 to TRBJ2-7; TRBD2 matches at 7 bases. Germline CDR1 is MNHEY and CDR2 is SMNVEV (reference sequence). The CDR3 is made up of 12 amino acids. Trimming at V came to 4 bases and at J to 6 bases, leaving 3 bases not matched to a gene. In DNA form, the CDR3 reads TGTGCCAGCAGTTGGGGGGGGAGCGAGCAGTACTTC. Protein product: CASSWGGSEQYF.

The rearrangement uses TRBV9 and TRBJ2-3; 8 nucleotides match TRBD1. V lost 1 base to trimming and J lost 4 bases; unmatched junction nucleotides: 5. CDR3 length: 15 amino acids. Germline lookup yields CDR1 SGDLS and CDR2 YYNGEE. CDR3 sequence: CASSVRGTGADTQYF. The CDR3 bases are TGTGCCAGCAGCGTAAGGGGGACAGGTGCAGATACGCAGTATTTT.